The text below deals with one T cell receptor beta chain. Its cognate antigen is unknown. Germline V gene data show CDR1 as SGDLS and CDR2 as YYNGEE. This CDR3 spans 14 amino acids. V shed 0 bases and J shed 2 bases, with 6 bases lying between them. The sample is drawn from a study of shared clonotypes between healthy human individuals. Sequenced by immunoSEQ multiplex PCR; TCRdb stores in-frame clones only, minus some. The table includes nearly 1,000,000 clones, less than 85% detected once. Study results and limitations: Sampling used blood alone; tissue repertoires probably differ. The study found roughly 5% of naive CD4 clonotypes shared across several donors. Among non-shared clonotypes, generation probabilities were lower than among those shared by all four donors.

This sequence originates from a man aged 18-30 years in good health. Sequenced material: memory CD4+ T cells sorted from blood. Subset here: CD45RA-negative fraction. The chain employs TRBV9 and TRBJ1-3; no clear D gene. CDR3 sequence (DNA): TGTGCCAGCAGCGTAGCTAGTGCTGGAAACACCATATATTTT. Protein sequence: CASSVASAGNTIYF.